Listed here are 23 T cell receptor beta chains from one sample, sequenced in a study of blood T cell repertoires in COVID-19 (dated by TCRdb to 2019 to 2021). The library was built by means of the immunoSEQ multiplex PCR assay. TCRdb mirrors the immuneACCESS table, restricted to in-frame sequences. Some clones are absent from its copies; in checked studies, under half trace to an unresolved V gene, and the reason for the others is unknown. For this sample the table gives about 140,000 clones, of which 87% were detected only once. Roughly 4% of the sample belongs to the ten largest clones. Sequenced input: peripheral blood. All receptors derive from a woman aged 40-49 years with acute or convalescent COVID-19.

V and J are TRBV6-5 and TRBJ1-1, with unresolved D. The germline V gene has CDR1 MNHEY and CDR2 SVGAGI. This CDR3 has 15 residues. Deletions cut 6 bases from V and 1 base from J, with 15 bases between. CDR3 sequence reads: CASRSVGEANTEAFF. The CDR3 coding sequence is TGTGCCAGCAGATCAGTCGGGGAAGCGAACACTGAAGCTTTCTTT.

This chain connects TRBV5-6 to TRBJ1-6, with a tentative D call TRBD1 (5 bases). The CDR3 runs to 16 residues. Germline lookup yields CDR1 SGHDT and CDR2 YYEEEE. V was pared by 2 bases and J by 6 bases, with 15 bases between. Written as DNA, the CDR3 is TGTGCCAGCAGCTTAAGGGGTCCGGCTGGTAATTCACCCCTCCACTTT. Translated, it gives CASSLRGPAGNSPLHF. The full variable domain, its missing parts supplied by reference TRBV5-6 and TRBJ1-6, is DAGVTQSPTHLIKTRGQQVTLRCSPKSGHDTVSWYQQALGQGPQFIFQYYEEEERQRGNFPDRFSGHQFPNYSSELNVNALLLGDSALYLCASSLRGPAGNSPLHFGNGTRLTVT.

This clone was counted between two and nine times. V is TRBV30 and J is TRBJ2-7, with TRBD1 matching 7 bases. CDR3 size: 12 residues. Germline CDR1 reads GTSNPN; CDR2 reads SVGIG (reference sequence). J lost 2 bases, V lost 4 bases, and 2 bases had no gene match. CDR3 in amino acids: CAWTTGAYEQYF. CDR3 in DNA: TGTGCCTGGACAACAGGGGCCTACGAGCAGTACTTC.

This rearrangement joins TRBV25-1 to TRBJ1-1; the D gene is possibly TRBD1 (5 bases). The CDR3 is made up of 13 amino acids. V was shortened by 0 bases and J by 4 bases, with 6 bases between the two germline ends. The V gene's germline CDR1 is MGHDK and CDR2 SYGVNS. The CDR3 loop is CASSEYRGTEAFF. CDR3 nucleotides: TGTGCCAGCAGTGAATATAGGGGCACTGAAGCTTTCTTT. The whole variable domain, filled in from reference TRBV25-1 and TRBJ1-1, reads EADIYQTPRYLVIGTGKKITLECSQTMGHDKMYWYQQDPGMELHLIHYSYGVNSTEKGDLSSESTVSRIRTEHFPLTLESARPSHTSQYLCASSEYRGTEAFFGQGTRLTVV.

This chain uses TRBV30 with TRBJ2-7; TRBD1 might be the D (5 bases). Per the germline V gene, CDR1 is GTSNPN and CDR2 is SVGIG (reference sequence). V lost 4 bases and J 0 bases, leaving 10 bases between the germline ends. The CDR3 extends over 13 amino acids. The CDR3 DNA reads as TGTGCCTGGAAAGGGGCCAGCTCCTACGAGCAGTACTTC. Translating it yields CAWKGASSYEQYF.

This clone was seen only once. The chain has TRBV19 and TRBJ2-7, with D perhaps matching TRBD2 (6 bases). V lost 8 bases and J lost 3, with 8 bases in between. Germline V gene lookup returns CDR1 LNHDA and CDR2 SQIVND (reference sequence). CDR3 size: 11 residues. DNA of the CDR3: TGTGCCAGTTTTAGCGGCTACGAGCAGTACTTC. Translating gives CASFSGYEQYF.

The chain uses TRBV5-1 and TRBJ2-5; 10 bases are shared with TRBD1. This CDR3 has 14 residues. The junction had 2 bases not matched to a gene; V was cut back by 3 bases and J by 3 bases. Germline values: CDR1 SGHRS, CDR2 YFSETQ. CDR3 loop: CASSSGQGEETQYF. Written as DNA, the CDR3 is TGCGCCAGCAGCTCCGGACAGGGGGAAGAGACCCAGTACTTC.

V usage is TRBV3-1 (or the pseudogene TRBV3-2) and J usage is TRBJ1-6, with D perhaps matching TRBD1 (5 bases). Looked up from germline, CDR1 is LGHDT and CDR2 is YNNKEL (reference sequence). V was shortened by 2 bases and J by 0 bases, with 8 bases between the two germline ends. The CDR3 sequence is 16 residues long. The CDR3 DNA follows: TGTGCCAGCAGCCAAAGGGGTACCTCCTATAATTCACCCCTCCACTTT. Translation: CASSQRGTSYNSPLHF.

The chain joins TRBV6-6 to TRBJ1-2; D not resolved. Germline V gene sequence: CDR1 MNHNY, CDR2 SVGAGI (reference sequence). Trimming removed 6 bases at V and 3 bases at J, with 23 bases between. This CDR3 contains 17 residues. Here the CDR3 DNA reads TGTGCCAGCAGCCGAGACACCAATTACCCCCACTACTATGGCTACACCTTC. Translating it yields CASSRDTNYPHYYGYTF.

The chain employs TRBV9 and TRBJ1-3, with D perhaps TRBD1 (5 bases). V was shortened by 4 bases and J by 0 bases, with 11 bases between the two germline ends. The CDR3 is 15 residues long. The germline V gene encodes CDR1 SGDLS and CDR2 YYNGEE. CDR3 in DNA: TGTGCCAGCAGCTACACAGGCCTCTCTGGAAACACCATATATTTT. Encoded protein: CASSYTGLSGNTIYF.

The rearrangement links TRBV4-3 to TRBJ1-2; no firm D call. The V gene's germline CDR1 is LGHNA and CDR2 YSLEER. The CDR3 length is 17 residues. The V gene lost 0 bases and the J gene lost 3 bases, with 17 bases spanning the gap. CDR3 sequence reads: CASSQDHGGTNYYGYTF. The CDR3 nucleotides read TGCGCCAGCAGCCAAGATCATGGTGGCACTAACTACTATGGCTACACCTTC.

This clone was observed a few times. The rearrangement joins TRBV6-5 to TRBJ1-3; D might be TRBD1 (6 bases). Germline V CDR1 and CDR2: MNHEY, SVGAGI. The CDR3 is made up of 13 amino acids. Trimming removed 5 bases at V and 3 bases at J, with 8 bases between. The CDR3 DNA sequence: TGTGCCAGCAGTCCAGGGGTTGGAAACACCATATATTTT. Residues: CASSPGVGNTIYF.

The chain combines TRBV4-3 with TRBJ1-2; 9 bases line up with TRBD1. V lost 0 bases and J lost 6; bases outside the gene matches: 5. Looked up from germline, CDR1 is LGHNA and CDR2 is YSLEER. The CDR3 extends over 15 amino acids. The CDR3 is CASSQDRQGVNGYTF. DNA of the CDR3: TGCGCCAGCAGCCAAGATCGACAGGGGGTTAATGGCTACACCTTC.

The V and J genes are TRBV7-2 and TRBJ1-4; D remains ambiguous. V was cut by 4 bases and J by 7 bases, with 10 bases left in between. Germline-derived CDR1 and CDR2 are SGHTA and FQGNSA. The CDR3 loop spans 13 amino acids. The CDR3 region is CASSSARGEKLFF. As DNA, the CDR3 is TGTGCCAGCAGCTCCGCCCGGGGTGAAAAACTGTTTTTT.

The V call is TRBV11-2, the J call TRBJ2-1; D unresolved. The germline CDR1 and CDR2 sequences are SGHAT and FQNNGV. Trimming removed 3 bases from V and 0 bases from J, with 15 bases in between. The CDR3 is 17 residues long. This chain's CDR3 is CASSFLTTFSSYNEQFF. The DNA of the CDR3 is TGTGCCAGCAGCTTTCTCACTACTTTTAGCTCCTACAATGAGCAGTTCTTC.

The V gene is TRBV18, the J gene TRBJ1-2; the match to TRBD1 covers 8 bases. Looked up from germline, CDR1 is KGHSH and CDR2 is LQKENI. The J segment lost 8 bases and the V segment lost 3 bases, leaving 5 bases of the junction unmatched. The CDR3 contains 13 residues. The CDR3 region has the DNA TGTGCCAGCTCACCTCCAGGGGGCCGAGGCTACACCTTC. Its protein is CASSPPGGRGYTF.

CDR3 loop: CASSPRDRNYNEQFF. The CDR3, as DNA: TGTGCCAGCTCACCACGGGACAGAAATTACAATGAGCAGTTCTTC. The V call is TRBV18, the J call TRBJ2-1, with 7 bases identical to TRBD1. V was clipped by 1 base and J by 4 bases; unmatched bases: 4. This CDR3 region has 15 residues. Germline-derived CDR1 and CDR2 are KGHSH and LQKENI.

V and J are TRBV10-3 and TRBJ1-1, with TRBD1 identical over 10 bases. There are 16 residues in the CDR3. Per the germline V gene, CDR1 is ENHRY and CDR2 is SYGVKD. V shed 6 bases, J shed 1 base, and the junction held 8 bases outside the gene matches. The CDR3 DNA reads TGTGCCATCAGGCAGGGACAGGGGCAGGGGAACACTGAAGCTTTCTTT. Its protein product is CAIRQGQGQGNTEAFF.

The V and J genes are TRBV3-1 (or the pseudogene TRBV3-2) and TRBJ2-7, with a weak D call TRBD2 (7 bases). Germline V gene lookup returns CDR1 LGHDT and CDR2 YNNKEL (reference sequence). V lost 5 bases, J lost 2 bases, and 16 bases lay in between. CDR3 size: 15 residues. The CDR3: CASSRGGVVAYEQYF. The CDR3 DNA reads TGTGCCAGCAGCAGGGGGGGGGTAGTAGCCTACGAGCAGTACTTC.

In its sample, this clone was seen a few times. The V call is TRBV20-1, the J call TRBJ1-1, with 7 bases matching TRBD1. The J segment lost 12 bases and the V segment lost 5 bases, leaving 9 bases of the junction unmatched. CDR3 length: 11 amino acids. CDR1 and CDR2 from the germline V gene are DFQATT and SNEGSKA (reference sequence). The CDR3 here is CSALYGTVTFF. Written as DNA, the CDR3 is TGCAGTGCTTTGTACGGGACAGTAACTTTCTTT.

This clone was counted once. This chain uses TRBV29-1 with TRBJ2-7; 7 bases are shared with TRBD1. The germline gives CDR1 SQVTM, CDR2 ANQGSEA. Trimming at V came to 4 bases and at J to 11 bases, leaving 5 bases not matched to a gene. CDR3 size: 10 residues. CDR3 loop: CSVGDRDKYF. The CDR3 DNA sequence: TGCAGCGTTGGCGACAGGGACAAGTACTTC.

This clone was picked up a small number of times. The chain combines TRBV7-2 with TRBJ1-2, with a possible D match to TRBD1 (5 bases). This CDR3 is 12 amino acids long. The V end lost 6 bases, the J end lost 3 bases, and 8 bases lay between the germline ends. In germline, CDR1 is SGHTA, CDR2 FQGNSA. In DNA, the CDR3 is TGTGCCAGCAGTTTGACAGACTATGGCTACACCTTC. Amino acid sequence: CASSLTDYGYTF.

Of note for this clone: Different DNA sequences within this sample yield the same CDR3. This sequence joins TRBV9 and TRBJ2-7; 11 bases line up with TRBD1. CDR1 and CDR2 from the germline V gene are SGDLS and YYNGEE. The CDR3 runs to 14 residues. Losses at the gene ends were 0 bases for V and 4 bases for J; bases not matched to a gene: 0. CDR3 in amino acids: CASSVGDRGYEQYF. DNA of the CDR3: TGTGCCAGCAGCGTAGGGGACAGGGGGTACGAGCAGTACTTC. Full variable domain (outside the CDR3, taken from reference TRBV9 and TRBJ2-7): DSGVTQTPKHLITATGQRVTLRCSPRSGDLSVYWYQQSLDQGLQFLIQYYNGEERAKGNILERFSAQQFPDLHSELNLSSLELGDSALYFCASSVGDRGYEQYFGPGTRLTVT.